This TCR beta chain derives from a study of blood T cell repertoires in COVID-19. Study overall: Samples of COVID-19 (acute and convalescent) were obtained from the United States, Italy and Spain. PBMCs, B-cell-depleted T cells, or T cells provided the cDNA or gDNA that made up the material.

Per the original data handling: The assay estimated nucleated cells by amplifying reference gene primers. Libraries were prepared by immunoSEQ multiplex PCR; TCRdb keeps only in-frame clonotypes and omits some of them. V and J calls and clone size come straight from that table; D and trimming were deduced from the DNA. The table records tens of thousands of clones, roughly 78% of them present only once. The sequence came from a man aged 65 to 79 with acute or convalescent COVID-19. Sequenced material: peripheral blood.

CDR3 nucleotide sequence: TGTGCCAGCAGCGCGGGAGCGTATCAGAGTAAGGGCGAGCAGTACTTC. Protein product: CASSAGAYQSKGEQYF. The V and J genes are TRBV9 and TRBJ2-7; maybe TRBD2 (6 bases). V lost 3 bases and J lost 6, with 22 bases in between. The germline gives CDR1 SGDLS, CDR2 YYNGEE. The CDR3 has 16 amino acids.